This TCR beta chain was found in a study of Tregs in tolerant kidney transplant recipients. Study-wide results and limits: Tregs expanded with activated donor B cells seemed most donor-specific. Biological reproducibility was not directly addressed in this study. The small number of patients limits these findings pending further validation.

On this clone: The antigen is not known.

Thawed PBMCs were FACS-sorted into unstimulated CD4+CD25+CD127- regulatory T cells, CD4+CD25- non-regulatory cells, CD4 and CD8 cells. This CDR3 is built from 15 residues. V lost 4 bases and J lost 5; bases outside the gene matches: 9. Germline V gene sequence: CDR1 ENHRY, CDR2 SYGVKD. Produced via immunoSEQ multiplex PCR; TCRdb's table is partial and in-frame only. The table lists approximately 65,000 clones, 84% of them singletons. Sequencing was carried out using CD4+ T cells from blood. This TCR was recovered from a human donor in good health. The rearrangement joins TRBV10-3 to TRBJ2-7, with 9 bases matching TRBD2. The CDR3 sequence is CAISGKREVRHEQYF. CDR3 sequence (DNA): TGTGCCATCAGTGGCAAGCGGGAGGTTCGCCACGAGCAGTACTTC.